Below, 18 T cell receptor beta chains from the same sample are listed, as sequenced in a study of cytomegalovirus exposure and HLA in healthy donors. Primers for the PCR totalled 60 Vbeta and 13 Jbeta. TCRdb's table, derived via immunoSEQ multiplex PCR, lists solely in-frame clones and lacks some. This sample yields about 200,000 clones, of which roughly 80% are seen a single time; over 3.5% belongs to the top ten. Sequencing was done on a sample of PBMCs. These receptors all stem from a male donor in good health and CMV-seronegative.

This rearrangement joins TRBV19 to TRBJ2-7, with D possibly TRBD1 on 6 matching bases. Germline V lookup: CDR1 LNHDA, CDR2 SQIVND (reference sequence). The V end lost 5 bases, the J end lost 0 bases, and 17 bases lay between the germline ends. The CDR3 contains 16 residues. DNA for the CDR3: TGTGCCAGTAGTCCCTCCCCGGGACACCTCTCCTACGAGCAGTACTTC. Its translation: CASSPSPGHLSYEQYF. The variable domain in full, with the rest retrieved from reference TRBV19 and TRBJ2-7, is DGGITQSPKYLFRKEGQNVTLSCEQNLNHDAMYWYRQDPGQGLRLIYYSQIVNDFQKGDIAEGYSVSREKKESFPLTVTSAQKNPTAFYLCASSPSPGHLSYEQYFGPGTRLTVT.

This sequence joins TRBV5-1 and TRBJ2-3; TRBD2 matches at 7 bases. Trimming cost V 2 bases and J 0 bases; bases outside gene matches: 9. The CDR3 is 17 amino acids. Germline CDR1 and CDR2: SGHRS and YFSETQ. DNA of the CDR3: TGCGCCAGCAGCTTCACCCCCAGCGGGACTAGCACAGATACGCAGTATTTT. Translation gives CASSFTPSGTSTDTQYF.

In the case of this clone: Distinct nucleotide sequences in the sample also encode this CDR3. This chain links TRBV2 with TRBJ2-7; D may be TRBD1 (6 bases). This CDR3 has 13 amino acids. V was trimmed by 6 bases and J by 2 bases, leaving 11 bases between them. From germline, CDR1 is SNHLY and CDR2 FYNNEI. In DNA form, the CDR3 reads TGTGCCAGCAGGGGTACAGGGACCTACGAGCAGTACTTC. Residues: CASRGTGTYEQYF.

The J gene is TRBJ2-1, the V gene TRBV6-5, with 13 bases that match TRBD2. The V and J ends lost 4 bases and 7 bases, in that order; junction bases with no gene match: 7. In germline, CDR1 is MNHEY, CDR2 SVGAGI. The CDR3 loop spans 16 amino acids. In DNA, the CDR3 is TGTGCCAGCAGTTTAAACGGACTAGCGGGGGTGAATGAGCAGTTCTTC. Translating gives CASSLNGLAGVNEQFF.

V is TRBV2 and J is TRBJ2-1; a possible D gene is TRBD2 (5 bases). CDR3 length equals 13 residues. With 3 bases removed from V and 6 bases from J, the gap between germline ends came to 9 bases. Per the germline V gene, CDR1 is SNHLY and CDR2 is FYNNEI. CDR3 sequence: CASSDEGINEQFF. CDR3 DNA: TGTGCCAGCAGTGACGAGGGTATCAATGAGCAGTTCTTC.

The chain employs TRBV7-2 and TRBJ2-3, with D unresolved. Germline loops: CDR1 SGHTA, CDR2 FQGNSA. There are 14 residues in the CDR3. V was cut by 1 base and J by 2 bases, with 7 bases left in between. The CDR3 region has the DNA TGTGCCAGCAGCTTAGACTCCAACACAGATACGCAGTATTTT. Translated, it gives CASSLDSNTDTQYF.

This rearrangement joins TRBV21-1 to TRBJ2-2; TRBD1 is the table's D call, not checked against the DNA. TRBV21-1 is termed a pseudogene. The CDR3 covers 14 residues. CDR3 coding DNA: TGTGCCAGCAGCGGGACAGGGCCCACCGGGGAGCTGTTTTTT. Translation: CASSGTGPTGELFF.

This chain joins TRBV19 and TRBJ2-1, with TRBD2 identical over 10 bases. The length of the CDR3 is 16 residues. Trimming took 4 bases from V and 4 from J; bases not matched to a gene: 7. The germline V gene has CDR1 LNHDA and CDR2 SQIVND (reference sequence). The CDR3, as DNA: TGTGCCAGTAGTAGCCCTTGGACTAGCGGATACAATGAGCAGTTCTTC. Amino acid sequence: CASSSPWTSGYNEQFF.

A single count supports this clone. This chain uses TRBV10-1 with TRBJ1-1; D remains ambiguous. Germline CDR1 is WNHNN and CDR2 is SYGVQD (reference sequence). V was trimmed by 3 bases and J by 4 bases, leaving 9 bases between them. CDR3 size: 13 residues. The CDR3 DNA sequence: TGCGCCAGCAGTGAAGACTTGGGCACTGAAGCTTTCTTT. This gives the protein CASSEDLGTEAFF.

This clone turned up a few times. This chain links TRBV29-1 with TRBJ1-5, with TRBD1 matching over 9 bases. The V gene end was trimmed by 6 bases and the J gene end by 5 bases; junction bases not matched to a gene: 5. The germline V gene encodes CDR1 SQVTM and CDR2 ANQGSEA. This CDR3 contains 13 residues. The CDR3 DNA reads TGCAGCGTCGGGACAGGGATGGATCAGCCCCAGCATTTT. Protein sequence: CSVGTGMDQPQHF.

This clone was detected only a few times. V usage is TRBV10-3 and J usage is TRBJ2-2, with D possibly being TRBD1 (7 bases). This CDR3 has 14 residues. The V gene lost 9 bases and the J gene lost 4 bases, with 15 bases spanning the gap. The germline CDR1 and CDR2 sequences are ENHRY and SYGVKD. The CDR3 bases are TGTGCCATTGGCGGGACAGCGGGCACCGGGGAGCTGTTTTTT. Its protein is CAIGGTAGTGELFF.

In this sample, this clone turned up once. The CDR3 DNA follows: TGTGCCAGCAGCGGCGGACAGGGGGAAGAGACCCAGTACTTC. It specifies CASSGGQGEETQYF. The chain employs TRBV9 and TRBJ2-5; 10 bases are a match to TRBD1. V lost 3 bases, J lost 3 bases, and 2 bases stayed unmatched. The CDR3 covers 14 residues. CDR1 and CDR2 (germline): SGDLS, YYNGEE.

The chain joins TRBV13 to TRBJ2-3; 7 nucleotides align to TRBD2. V dropped 4 bases and J dropped 4; count of bases not matched to a gene: 5. Germline CDR1 PRHDT, CDR2 FYEKMQ (reference sequence). The CDR3 loop spans 14 amino acids. As DNA, the CDR3 is TGTGCCAGCAGCTCCACTAGCGCCTCAGATACGCAGTATTTT. It codes for CASSSTSASDTQYF.

Of note for this clone: An end of the junction does not agree with germline; a read error may underlie this. DNA of the CDR3: TGTTCCAGCAGCTCCCAGGGGGCTGCCTCTGGGGCCAACGTCCTGACTTTC. Its translation: CSSSSQGAASGANVLTF. V usage is TRBV7-9 and J usage is TRBJ2-6; 8 bases align to TRBD1. From germline, CDR1 is SEHNR and CDR2 FQNEAQ (reference sequence). This CDR3 spans 17 amino acids.

The chain recombines TRBV6-5 with TRBJ1-2; TRBD1 matches at 7 bases. CDR1 and CDR2 (germline): MNHEY, SVGAGI. V trimming: 6 bases; J trimming: 4 bases; junction bases outside the gene matches: 11. The CDR3 loop spans 15 amino acids. Here the CDR3 reads CASSQDRDVGYGYTF. CDR3 nucleotides: TGTGCCAGCAGCCAAGACAGGGATGTGGGCTATGGCTACACCTTC.

Here the CDR3 reads CASSPPGRSLGLRNTEAFF. CDR3 sequence (DNA): TGTGCCAGCAGCCCTCCCGGGAGGTCCTTGGGACTCAGGAACACTGAAGCTTTCTTT. The gene calls are TRBV21-1 and TRBJ1-1. TRBV21-1 is shown as a pseudogene. The CDR3 is 19 residues long.

This clone has only one observation. V usage is TRBV6-5 and J usage is TRBJ1-1; 9 nucleotides line up with TRBD1. Unmatched junction bases numbered 8, after V lost 7 bases and J lost 5 bases. CDR1 is MNHEY and CDR2 is SVGAGI in the germline V gene. CDR3 size: 14 residues. The CDR3 loop reads CASIRTGTGTEAFF. The CDR3 DNA sequence: TGTGCCAGCATTCGTACCGGGACAGGGACTGAAGCTTTCTTT.

The DNA for the CDR3 is TGTGCCAGCAGCTTAGCGCAGGGCACCGAGCAGTTCTTC. It translates to CASSLAQGTEQFF. This rearrangement joins TRBV7-6 to TRBJ2-1, with D possibly TRBD1 on 5 matching bases. Germline values: CDR1 SGHVS, CDR2 FNYEAQ. The CDR3 runs 13 residues. V shed 0 bases and J shed 10 bases, with 10 bases lying between them.